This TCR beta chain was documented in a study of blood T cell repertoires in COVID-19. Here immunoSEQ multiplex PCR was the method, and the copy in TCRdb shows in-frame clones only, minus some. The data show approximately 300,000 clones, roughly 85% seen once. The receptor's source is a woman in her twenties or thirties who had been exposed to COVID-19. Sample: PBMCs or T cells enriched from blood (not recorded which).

The CDR3 DNA is TGTGCCAGCAGCGCCGACAGGGCGGGTTCACCCCTCCACTTT. This gives the protein CASSADRAGSPLHF. The V gene is TRBV9, the J gene TRBJ1-6; TRBD1 aligns across 7 bases. The germline gives CDR1 SGDLS, CDR2 YYNGEE. V trimming: 3 bases; J trimming: 9 bases; junction bases outside the gene matches: 6. This CDR3 contains 14 residues. The whole variable domain, remainder taken from reference TRBV9 and TRBJ1-6, is DSGVTQTPKHLITATGQRVTLRCSPRSGDLSVYWYQQSLDQGLQFLIQYYNGEERAKGNILERFSAQQFPDLHSELNLSSLELGDSALYFCASSADRAGSPLHFGNGTRLTVT.